The T cell receptor (beta chain) under discussion was sequenced for a study of blood T cell repertoires in COVID-19. Study overall: Spain, Italy and the United States supplied samples that represented acute and convalescent COVID-19. In each case, the material was cDNA or gDNA derived from T cells, B-cell-depleted T cells, or PBMCs.

This clone was seen just once. Original analysis: Nucleated cell counts were estimated from reference gene primer amplification. TCRdb's table, derived via immunoSEQ multiplex PCR, lists solely in-frame clones and lacks some. The DNA was the basis for D and trimming; V, J and clone size are from that table. The table lists about 240,000 clones, about four fifths of them singletons, with approximately 9.4% in the top ten. Specimen: peripheral blood. This sequence originates from a woman over 75 with acute or convalescent COVID-19.

CDR3 sequence reads: CASSPPTGNTGELFF. The CDR3 region has the DNA TGTGCCAGCAGCCCCCCGACAGGGAACACCGGGGAGCTGTTTTTT. V is TRBV11-2 and J is TRBJ2-2; possibly TRBD1 for D (6 bases). Germline lookup yields CDR1 SGHAT and CDR2 FQNNGV. The CDR3 has 15 amino acids. Between the trimmed V and J ends, which lost 5 bases and 1 base, there was a span of 11 bases.